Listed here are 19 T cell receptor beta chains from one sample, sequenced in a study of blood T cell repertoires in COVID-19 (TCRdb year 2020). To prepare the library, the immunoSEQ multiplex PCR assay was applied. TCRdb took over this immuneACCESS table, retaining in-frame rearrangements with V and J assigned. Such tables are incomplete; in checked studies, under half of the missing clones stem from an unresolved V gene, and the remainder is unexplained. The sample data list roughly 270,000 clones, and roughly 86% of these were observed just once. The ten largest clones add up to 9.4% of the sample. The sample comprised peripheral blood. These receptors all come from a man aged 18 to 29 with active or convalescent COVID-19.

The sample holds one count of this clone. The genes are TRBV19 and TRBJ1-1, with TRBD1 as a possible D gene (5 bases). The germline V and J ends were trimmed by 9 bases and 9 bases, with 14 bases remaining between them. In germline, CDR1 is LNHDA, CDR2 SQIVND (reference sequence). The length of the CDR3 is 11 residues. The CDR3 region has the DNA TGTGCCAGCCTGGGGGGGGAGAAAGCTTTCTTT. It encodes CASLGGEKAFF.

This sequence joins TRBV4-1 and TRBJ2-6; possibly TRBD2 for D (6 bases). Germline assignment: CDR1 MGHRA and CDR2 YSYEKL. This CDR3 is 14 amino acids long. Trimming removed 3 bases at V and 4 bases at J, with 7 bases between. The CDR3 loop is CASSQEGGANVLTF. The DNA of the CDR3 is TGCGCCAGCAGCCAGGAGGGGGGGGCCAACGTCCTGACTTTC.

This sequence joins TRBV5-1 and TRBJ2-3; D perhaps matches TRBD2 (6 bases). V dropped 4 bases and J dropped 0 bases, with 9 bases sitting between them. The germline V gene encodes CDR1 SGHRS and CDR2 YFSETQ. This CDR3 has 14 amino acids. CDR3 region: CASSLGTSTDTQYF. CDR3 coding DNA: TGCGCCAGCAGCCTCGGGACTAGCACAGATACGCAGTATTTT.

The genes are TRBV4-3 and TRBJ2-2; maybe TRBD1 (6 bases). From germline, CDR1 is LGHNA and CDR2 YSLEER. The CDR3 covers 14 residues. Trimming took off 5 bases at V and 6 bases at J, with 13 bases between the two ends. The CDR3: CASSFNRVPGELFF. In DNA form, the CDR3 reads TGCGCCAGCAGCTTCAACAGGGTCCCCGGGGAGCTGTTTTTT.

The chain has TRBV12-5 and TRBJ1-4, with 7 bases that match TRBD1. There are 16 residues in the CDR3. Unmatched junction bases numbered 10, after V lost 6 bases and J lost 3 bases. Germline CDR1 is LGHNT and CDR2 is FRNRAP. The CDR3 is CASGDVRGPANEKLFF. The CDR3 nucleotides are TGTGCTAGTGGAGATGTAAGGGGGCCGGCTAATGAAAAACTGTTTTTT.

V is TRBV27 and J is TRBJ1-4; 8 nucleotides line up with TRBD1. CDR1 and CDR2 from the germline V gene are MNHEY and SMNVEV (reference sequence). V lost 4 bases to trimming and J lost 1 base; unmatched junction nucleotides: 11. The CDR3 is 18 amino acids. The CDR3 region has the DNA TGTGCCAGCAGTTCTACCCCGCACACAGGGGGAACTAATGAAAAACTGTTTTTT. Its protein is CASSSTPHTGGTNEKLFF.

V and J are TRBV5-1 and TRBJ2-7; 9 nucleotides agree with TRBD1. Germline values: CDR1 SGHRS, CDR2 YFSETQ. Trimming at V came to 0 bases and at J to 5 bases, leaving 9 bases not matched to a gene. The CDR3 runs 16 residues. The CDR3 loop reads CASSLAWDRVIDEQYF. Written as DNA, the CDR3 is TGCGCCAGCAGCTTGGCGTGGGACAGGGTCATCGACGAGCAGTACTTC. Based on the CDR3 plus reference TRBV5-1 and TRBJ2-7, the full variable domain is KAGVTQTPRYLIKTRGQQVTLSCSPISGHRSVSWYQQTPGQGLQFLFEYFSETQRNKGNFPGRFSGRQFSNSRSEMNVSTLELGDSALYLCASSLAWDRVIDEQYFGPGTRLTVT.

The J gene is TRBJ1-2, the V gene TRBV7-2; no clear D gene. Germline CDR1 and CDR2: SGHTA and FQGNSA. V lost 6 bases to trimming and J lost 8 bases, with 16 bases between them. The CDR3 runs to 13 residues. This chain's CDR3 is CASRVEGRGGYTF. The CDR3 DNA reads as TGTGCCAGCAGGGTAGAAGGGCGGGGAGGCTACACCTTC.

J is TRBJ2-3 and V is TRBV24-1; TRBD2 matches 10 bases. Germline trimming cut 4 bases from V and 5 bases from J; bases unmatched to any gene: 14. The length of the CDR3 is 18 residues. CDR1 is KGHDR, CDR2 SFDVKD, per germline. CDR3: CATSDLGGTSEIRDTQYF. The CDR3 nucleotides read TGTGCCACCAGTGACTTGGGTGGGACTAGCGAGATTCGAGATACGCAGTATTTT.

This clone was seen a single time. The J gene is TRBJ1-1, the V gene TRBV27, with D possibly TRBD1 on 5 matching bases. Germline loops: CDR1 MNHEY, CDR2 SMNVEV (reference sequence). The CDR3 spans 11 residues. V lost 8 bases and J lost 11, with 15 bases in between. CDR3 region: CASLSGRRAFF. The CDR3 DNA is TGTGCCAGCCTCTCAGGGCGACGGGCTTTCTTT.

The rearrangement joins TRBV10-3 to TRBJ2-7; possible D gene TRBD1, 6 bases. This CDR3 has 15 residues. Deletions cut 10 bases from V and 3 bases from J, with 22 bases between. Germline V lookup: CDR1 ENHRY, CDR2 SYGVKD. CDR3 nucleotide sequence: TGTGCCACCGAAGATGTTACCACAGGGCTCTACGAGCAGTACTTC. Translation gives CATEDVTTGLYEQYF.

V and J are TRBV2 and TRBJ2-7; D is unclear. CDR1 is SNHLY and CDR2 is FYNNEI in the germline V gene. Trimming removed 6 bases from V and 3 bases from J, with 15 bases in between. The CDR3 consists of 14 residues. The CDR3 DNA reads TGTGCCAGCAGCCAACCGGGTTCCTACTACGAGCAGTACTTC. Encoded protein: CASSQPGSYYEQYF.

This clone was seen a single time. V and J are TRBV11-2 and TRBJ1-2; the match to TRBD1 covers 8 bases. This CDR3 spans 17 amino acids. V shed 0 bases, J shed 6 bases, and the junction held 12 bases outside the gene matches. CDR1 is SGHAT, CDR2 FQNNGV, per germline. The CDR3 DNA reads TGTGCCAGCAGCTTAGAATTCTCCCCCTCAGGGGGCAATGGCTACACCTTC. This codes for CASSLEFSPSGGNGYTF. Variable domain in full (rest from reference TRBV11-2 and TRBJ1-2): EAGVAQSPRYKIIEKRQSVAFWCNPISGHATLYWYQQILGQGPKLLIQFQNNGVVDDSQLPKDRFSAERLKGVDSTLKIQPAKLEDSAVYLCASSLEFSPSGGNGYTFGSGTRLTVV.

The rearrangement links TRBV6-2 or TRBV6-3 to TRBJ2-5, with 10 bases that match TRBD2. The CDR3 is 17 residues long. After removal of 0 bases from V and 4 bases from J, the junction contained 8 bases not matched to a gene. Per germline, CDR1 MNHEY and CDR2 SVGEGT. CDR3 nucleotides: TGTGCCAGCAGTTACTCACCCAGGCTAGCGGGGGTAGAGACCCAGTACTTC. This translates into CASSYSPRLAGVETQYF.

The CDR3 DNA reads TGTGCCAGCTCCCAATTGGGAGGGCCGGGCGCTGAAGCTTTCTTT. It specifies CASSQLGGPGAEAFF. The V gene is TRBV18, the J gene TRBJ1-1; D not certain. This CDR3 is 15 amino acids long. Germline V lookup: CDR1 KGHSH, CDR2 LQKENI. The V and J ends lost 6 bases and 6 bases respectively, with 20 bases between them.

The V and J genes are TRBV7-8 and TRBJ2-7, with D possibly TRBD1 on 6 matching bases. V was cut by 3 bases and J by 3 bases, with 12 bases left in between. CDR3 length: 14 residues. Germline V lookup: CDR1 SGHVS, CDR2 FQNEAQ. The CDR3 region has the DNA TGTGCCAGCAGCTTGTCCGGGACAATCTACGAGCAGTACTTC. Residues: CASSLSGTIYEQYF.

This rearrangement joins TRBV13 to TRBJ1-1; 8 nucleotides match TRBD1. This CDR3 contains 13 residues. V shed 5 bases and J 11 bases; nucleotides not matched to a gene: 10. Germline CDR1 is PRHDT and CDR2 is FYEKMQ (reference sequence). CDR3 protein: CASSQGTGRWAFF. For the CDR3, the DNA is TGTGCCAGCAGCCAAGGGACAGGAAGGTGGGCTTTCTTT.

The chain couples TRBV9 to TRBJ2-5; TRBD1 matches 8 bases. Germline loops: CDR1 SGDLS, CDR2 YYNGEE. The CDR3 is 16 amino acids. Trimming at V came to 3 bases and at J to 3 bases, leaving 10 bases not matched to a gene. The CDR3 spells CASSAALGQGEETQYF. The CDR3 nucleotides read TGTGCCAGCAGCGCCGCCCTAGGACAGGGCGAAGAGACCCAGTACTTC.

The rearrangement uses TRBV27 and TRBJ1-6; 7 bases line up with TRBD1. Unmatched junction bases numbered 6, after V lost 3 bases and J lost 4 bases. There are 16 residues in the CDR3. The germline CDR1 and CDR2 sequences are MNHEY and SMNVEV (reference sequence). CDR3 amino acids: CASSFGTDSYNSPLHF. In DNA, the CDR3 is TGTGCCAGCAGTTTCGGGACAGACTCTTATAATTCACCCCTCCACTTT.